Below are 25 T cell receptor beta chains sequenced from a single sample in a study of OX40 agonist ivuxolimab in advanced cancers. To prepare the library, the immunoSEQ multiplex PCR assay was applied. TCRdb's version of the immuneACCESS table is confined to in-frame rearrangements and falls short of the full clone set. An unresolved V gene accounts for under half of the shortfall where checked; the remainder is of unknown origin. The sample table records about 95,000 clones; 90% to 95% of these occur just once. Of the sample, 2% to 3% is held by the ten largest clones. The specimen comprised CD4+ or CD8+ T cells sorted from blood, sampled in a trial of the OX40 agonist ivuxolimab. These receptors all stem from an adult with an advanced solid tumor such as melanoma, head and neck, liver or kidney cancer.

The V call is TRBV7-9, the J call TRBJ1-6; D remains unclear. V dropped 0 bases and J dropped 9 bases, with 15 bases sitting between them. The CDR3 is 16 amino acids. Germline-derived CDR1 and CDR2 are SEHNR and FQNEAQ (reference sequence). CDR3 DNA: TGTGCCAGCAGCTTAGCGCTGGGCCGGAAGGGTTCACCCCTCCACTTT. The encoded protein is CASSLALGRKGSPLHF.

CDR3 in DNA: TGTGCCAGCAGTTTTATGGGGGCGGAAGGCTACACCTTC. Protein sequence: CASSFMGAEGYTF. V is TRBV27 and J is TRBJ1-2; tentatively, D is TRBD1 (6 bases). The V gene lost 3 bases and the J gene lost 8 bases, with 13 bases spanning the gap. The CDR3 consists of 13 residues. Germline V gene lookup returns CDR1 MNHEY and CDR2 SMNVEV (reference sequence).

In this sample, this clone turned up a few times. The chain is built from TRBV19 and TRBJ1-5; the D gene is possibly TRBD1 (6 bases). The germline V and J ends were trimmed by 6 bases and 0 bases, with 9 bases remaining between them. The CDR3 extends over 14 amino acids. Germline CDR1 reads LNHDA; CDR2 reads SQIVND (reference sequence). CDR3 nucleotide sequence: TGTGCCAGTAGCCTAGGGGGTAGCAATCAGCCCCAGCATTTT. Amino acids: CASSLGGSNQPQHF.

The chain is built from TRBV5-1 and TRBJ1-1; 9 nucleotides agree with TRBD1. CDR1 is SGHRS and CDR2 is YFSETQ in the germline V gene. The CDR3 spans 14 residues. Trimming cost V 4 bases and J 4 bases; bases outside gene matches: 5. The CDR3 protein is CASSRQGGGTEAFF. The CDR3, as DNA: TGCGCCAGCAGCAGACAGGGGGGTGGCACTGAAGCTTTCTTT. Looking up the rest from reference TRBV5-1 and TRBJ1-1 gives the full variable domain: KAGVTQTPRYLIKTRGQQVTLSCSPISGHRSVSWYQQTPGQGLQFLFEYFSETQRNKGNFPGRFSGRQFSNSRSEMNVSTLELGDSALYLCASSRQGGGTEAFFGQGTRLTVV.

The chain is built from TRBV28 and TRBJ2-3; TRBD2 might be the D (6 bases). The CDR3 runs to 15 residues. The germline V gene encodes CDR1 MDHEN and CDR2 SYDVKM. The V end was cut by 5 bases, the J end by 0 bases, with 12 bases between. CDR3 region: CASSPAGGSTDTQYF. In nucleotides, the CDR3 is TGTGCCAGCAGTCCCGCCGGAGGGAGCACAGATACGCAGTATTTT.

The chain couples TRBV28 to TRBJ2-4; 7 bases are a match to TRBD1. Looked up from germline, CDR1 is MDHEN and CDR2 is SYDVKM. The CDR3 is made up of 15 amino acids. The V and J ends lost 6 bases and 0 bases, in that order; junction bases with no gene match: 5. The CDR3 sequence: CASSTGTVAKNIQYF. In DNA, the CDR3 is TGTGCCAGCAGCACCGGGACAGTAGCCAAAAACATTCAGTACTTC.

Concerning this clone: One junction end disagrees with the germline gene, perhaps due to a read error. J is TRBJ2-7 and V is TRBV2, with D tentatively TRBD1 (5 bases). The CDR3 extends over 12 amino acids. Germline loops: CDR1 SNHLY, CDR2 FYNNEI. The CDR3: CASREGATKQYF. CDR3 nucleotides: TGTGCCAGCAGGGAAGGGGCTACGAAGCAGTACTTC.

The chain links TRBV10-1 to TRBJ2-2; no clear D gene. The CDR3 consists of 13 residues. V was trimmed by 5 bases and J by 7 bases, leaving 11 bases between them. In germline, CDR1 is WNHNN, CDR2 SYGVQD (reference sequence). The CDR3 spells CASSPESVGELFF. The CDR3 DNA follows: TGCGCCAGCAGTCCGGAAAGCGTCGGGGAGCTGTTTTTT.

On this clone: One end of the junction varies from germline; a read error may be responsible. J is TRBJ2-6 and V is TRBV5-5; no clear D. This CDR3 has 17 amino acids. CDR1 SGHKS and CDR2 YYEKEE come from the germline V gene (reference sequence). The CDR3: CASGDDSRTKSGQRPDF. CDR3 nucleotide sequence: TGTGCCAGCGGCGATGATTCTCGCACAAAGTCGGGCCAACGTCCTGACTTC.

The chain is built from TRBV5-4 and TRBJ1-2, with D tentatively TRBD1 (6 bases). V was clipped by 0 bases and J by 6 bases, with 12 bases between them. Germline V gives CDR1 SGHNT, CDR2 YYREEE (reference sequence). The CDR3 extends over 14 amino acids. CDR3 DNA sequence: TGTGCCAGCAGCTTGGCCGGACAGTTCGATGGCTACACCTTC. Amino acids: CASSLAGQFDGYTF.

V and J are TRBV4-3 and TRBJ1-2; 7 bases agree with TRBD1. The J segment lost 8 bases and the V segment lost 2 bases, leaving 5 bases of the junction unmatched. Germline loops: CDR1 LGHNA, CDR2 YSLEER. The CDR3 has 13 amino acids. CDR3 in amino acids: CASSQHRGQGYTF. CDR3 DNA: TGCGCCAGCAGCCAACACAGGGGACAAGGCTACACCTTC.

V gene TRBV10-3 combines with J gene TRBJ1-2; the match to TRBD1 covers 9 bases. The germline gives CDR1 ENHRY, CDR2 SYGVKD. V lost 6 bases, J lost 8 bases, and 10 bases stayed unmatched. This CDR3 is 14 amino acids long. The DNA for the CDR3 is TGTGCCATCAGACAACTACAGGGGGCAAAAGGCTACACCTTC. Protein: CAIRQLQGAKGYTF.

This chain joins TRBV5-1 and TRBJ2-1; 9 bases agree with TRBD2. The V gene's germline CDR1 is SGHRS and CDR2 YFSETQ. With 4 bases clipped from V and 8 bases from J, the junction kept 13 bases outside the gene matches. The CDR3 spans 16 residues. The CDR3 spells CASSQTSGPSVDEQFF. CDR3 in DNA: TGCGCCAGCAGCCAGACTAGCGGCCCGTCCGTGGATGAGCAGTTCTTC. Variable domain in full (rest from reference TRBV5-1 and TRBJ2-1): KAGVTQTPRYLIKTRGQQVTLSCSPISGHRSVSWYQQTPGQGLQFLFEYFSETQRNKGNFPGRFSGRQFSNSRSEMNVSTLELGDSALYLCASSQTSGPSVDEQFFGPGTRLTVL.

The chain joins TRBV10-3 to TRBJ1-5; D is unresolved. This CDR3 region has 13 residues. Germline CDR1 and CDR2: ENHRY and SYGVKD. The V gene lost 0 bases and the J gene lost 8 bases, with 8 bases spanning the gap. CDR3 DNA: TGTGCCATCAGTGAGTCTTCATCGGAGCCCCAGCATTTT. This sequence encodes CAISESSSEPQHF.

This clone occurred once. V is TRBV7-9 and J is TRBJ1-1; tentatively, D is TRBD1 (6 bases). The CDR3 length is 17 residues. V lost 1 base and J lost 4, with 19 bases in between. Germline V lookup: CDR1 SEHNR, CDR2 FQNEAQ (reference sequence). DNA for the CDR3: TGTGCCAGCAGCTTAGGTTCAGGCCTAGGGGGGATCACTGAAGCTTTCTTT. This sequence encodes CASSLGSGLGGITEAFF.

The chain couples TRBV27 to TRBJ2-7, with D perhaps matching TRBD2 (7 bases). Germline V gene lookup returns CDR1 MNHEY and CDR2 SMNVEV (reference sequence). V lost 4 bases, J lost 6 bases, and 22 bases lay in between. The CDR3 has 16 residues. The CDR3 here is CASSSPRGAWVLEQYF. CDR3 nucleotide sequence: TGTGCCAGCAGTTCGCCTCGGGGGGCGTGGGTACTCGAGCAGTACTTC.

The chain carries TRBV10-1 and TRBJ2-7; D gene unclear. The CDR3 totals 14 residues. The V end was cut by 0 bases, the J end by 3 bases, with 9 bases between. Germline CDR1 and CDR2: WNHNN and SYGVQD (reference sequence). CDR3 amino acids: CASSESITLYEQYF. CDR3 in DNA: TGCGCCAGCAGTGAGTCAATTACCCTCTACGAGCAGTACTTC.

The rearrangement links TRBV5-4 to TRBJ2-3, with 9 bases lining up with TRBD2. With V trimmed by 0 bases and J by 0 bases, 8 bases remained unmatched. This CDR3 spans 18 amino acids. In germline, CDR1 is SGHNT, CDR2 YYREEE (reference sequence). CDR3 sequence: CASSLGPTSGPSTDTQYF. CDR3 coding DNA: TGTGCCAGCAGCTTGGGGCCGACTAGCGGTCCTAGCACAGATACGCAGTATTTT.

This rearrangement joins TRBV10-3 to TRBJ2-2, with D maybe TRBD2 (6 bases). There are 16 residues in the CDR3. In germline, CDR1 is ENHRY, CDR2 SYGVKD. V was pared by 0 bases and J by 3 bases, with 11 bases between. The CDR3 reads CAISESPGADTGELFF. CDR3 bases: TGTGCCATCAGTGAGTCCCCGGGAGCGGACACCGGGGAGCTGTTTTTT.

J is TRBJ2-7 and V is TRBV27; D is undetermined. The germline CDR1 and CDR2 sequences are MNHEY and SMNVEV (reference sequence). The CDR3 has 10 amino acids. V lost 0 bases, J lost 8 bases, and 2 bases lay in between. In DNA, the CDR3 is TGTGCCAGCAGTTTATCGCAGCAGTACTTC. Residues: CASSLSQQYF.

J is TRBJ2-3 and V is TRBV11-2; 8 nucleotides line up with TRBD1. The CDR3 has 13 amino acids. V lost 6 bases, J lost 4 bases, and 3 bases stayed unmatched. Germline-derived CDR1 and CDR2 are SGHAT and FQNNGV. The CDR3 nucleotides read TGTGCCAGCAGACTACAGGGGGCAGATACGCAGTATTTT. It translates to CASRLQGADTQYF.

This clone was seen once. The V and J genes are TRBV27 and TRBJ2-2; D unresolved. The germline V gene encodes CDR1 MNHEY and CDR2 SMNVEV (reference sequence). The length of the CDR3 is 11 residues. V was trimmed by 4 bases and J by 7 bases, leaving 4 bases between them. The CDR3 region has the DNA TGTGCCAGCAGTTGGGGCGGGGAGCTGTTTTTT. Translation: CASSWGGELFF.

The CDR3 DNA sequence: TGTGCCAGCAGCCAAGATCAATTTGCTAGCGGGAGAACGAACACCGGGGAGCTGTTTTTT. Its translation: CASSQDQFASGRTNTGELFF. The rearrangement uses TRBV4-2 and TRBJ2-2, with 10 bases matching TRBD2. CDR1 and CDR2 from the germline V gene are LGHNA and YNFKEQ. Losses at the gene ends were 0 bases for V and 0 bases for J; bases not matched to a gene: 10. The CDR3 totals 20 residues.

The chain employs TRBV11-2 and TRBJ2-5; D is unclear. Germline loops: CDR1 SGHAT, CDR2 FQNNGV. V was pared by 8 bases and J by 5 bases, with 12 bases between. The CDR3 contains 12 residues. CDR3 DNA: TGTGCCAGCGGCCCTCAAACGGAGACCCAGTACTTC. Its protein is CASGPQTETQYF.

The CDR3 DNA is TGCGCCAGCAGCCAAGTTAATCAAGAGACCCAGTACTTC. As protein: CASSQVNQETQYF. V and J are TRBV4-1 and TRBJ2-5, with D hard to call. The CDR3 contains 13 residues. Germline CDR1 MGHRA, CDR2 YSYEKL. Between the trimmed V and J ends, which lost 1 base and 2 bases, there was a span of 5 bases.